Below are 25 T cell receptor beta chains sequenced from a single sample in a study of T-cell memory formation after mild COVID-19. Via MiXCR, TCRdb re-called the 5' RACE reads, giving one row per CDR3 protein. The data show about 310,000 distinct CDR3 sequences, with approximately 15% seen just once and roughly 22% held by the top ten. Sequenced sample: PBMCs or a T cell subset sorted from them (not recorded which). The receptors were gathered from a man between 18 and 35 years old who had mild COVID-19 (a few samples of this study predate the infection). Cell type and time point are not known.

This sequence joins TRBV2 and TRBJ1-6; D is perhaps TRBD1 (6 bases). Germline CDR1 and CDR2: SNHLY and FYNNEI. Trimming left V 8 bases short and J 8 bases short, with 7 bases between. The CDR3 is made up of 11 amino acids. In DNA, the CDR3 is TGTGCCAGCGAGGGGGATTCACCCCTCCACTTT. Translating gives CASEGDSPLHF.

This clonotype was seen a few times. The rearrangement uses TRBV7-6 and TRBJ1-1; D is unresolved. V lost 2 bases to trimming and J lost 1 base, with 11 bases between them. The CDR3 is 15 residues long. From germline, CDR1 is SGHVS and CDR2 FNYEAQ. This chain's CDR3 is CASSLSVERNTEAFF. DNA for the CDR3: TGTGCCAGCAGCTTATCGGTCGAAAGGAACACTGAAGCTTTCTTT.

V usage is TRBV20-1 and J usage is TRBJ1-3; no clear D gene. The CDR3 runs to 15 residues. Germline V CDR1 and CDR2: DFQATT, SNEGSKA (reference sequence). The V and J ends lost 0 bases and 7 bases respectively, with 16 bases between them. CDR3 nucleotides: TGCAGTGCTAGAGATCGGATTAAGGGTTGGAACACCATATATTTT. Amino acid sequence: CSARDRIKGWNTIYF.

This clonotype was observed a few times. The chain links TRBV7-2 to TRBJ2-1; 11 bases align to TRBD2. Germline values: CDR1 SGHTA, CDR2 FQGNSA. J lost 7 bases, V lost 4 bases, and 6 bases had no gene match. The CDR3 is 15 amino acids. The CDR3 bases are TGTGCCAGCAGCTGGGTCACTAGCGGGGGAAATGAGCAGTTCTTC. Translated: CASSWVTSGGNEQFF.

The CDR3: CASRPQEFTQYF. The CDR3 DNA sequence: TGTGCCAGCAGGCCCCAGGAGTTCACGCAGTATTTT. This chain connects TRBV2 to TRBJ2-3; D is ambiguous. CDR1 SNHLY and CDR2 FYNNEI come from the germline V gene. V lost 6 bases to trimming and J lost 9 bases, with 13 bases between them. The CDR3 has 12 amino acids.

This rearrangement joins TRBV10-2 to TRBJ2-5, with 7 bases lining up with TRBD2. Looked up from germline, CDR1 is WSHSY and CDR2 is SAAADI. Trimming removed 5 bases from V and 2 bases from J; junction bases left unmatched: 8. The CDR3 has 15 amino acids. The CDR3 region is CASSPSPGGQETQYF. CDR3 coding DNA: TGCGCCAGCAGTCCCTCCCCCGGGGGGCAAGAGACCCAGTACTTC.

The V gene is TRBV6-6, the J gene TRBJ1-5, with TRBD1 matching 9 bases. Unmatched junction bases numbered 3, after V lost 1 base and J lost 2 bases. This CDR3 is 16 amino acids long. The germline gives CDR1 MNHNY, CDR2 SVGAGI (reference sequence). The chain's CDR3 is CASSYWDRDRNQPQHF. CDR3 nucleotide sequence: TGTGCCAGCAGTTACTGGGACAGGGACCGCAATCAGCCCCAGCATTTT.

This clonotype has only a few counts. J is TRBJ2-5 and V is TRBV7-3; no firm D call. The CDR3 has 13 residues. Germline CDR1 reads SGHTA; CDR2 reads FQGTGA. Trimming left V 2 bases short and J 1 base short, with 5 bases between. The CDR3 loop reads CASSLPSQETQYF. The CDR3 DNA reads as TGTGCCAGCAGCTTACCCTCCCAAGAGACCCAGTACTTC.

This clonotype was seen a handful of times. The CDR3 DNA follows: TGTGCCAGCAGTTACATGGCAGTAAGACAGCCCCAGCATTTT. This gives the protein CASSYMAVRQPQHF. The V gene is TRBV6-2 or TRBV6-3, the J gene TRBJ1-5; no clear D gene. The germline gives CDR1 MNHEY, CDR2 SVGEGT. Trimming removed 2 bases from V and 7 bases from J, with 12 bases in between. The CDR3 spans 14 residues.

CDR3: CASTTYTGYGAFF. CDR3 DNA: TGTGCCAGCACCACCTACACAGGGTACGGAGCTTTCTTT. V usage is TRBV5-6 and J usage is TRBJ1-1; possible D gene TRBD1, 6 bases. V was pared by 6 bases and J by 10 bases, with 19 bases between. This CDR3 contains 13 residues. The germline V gene encodes CDR1 SGHDT and CDR2 YYEEEE.

The V gene is TRBV6-5, the J gene TRBJ1-2; no firm D call. There are 16 residues in the CDR3. Between the trimmed V and J ends, which lost 2 bases and 0 bases, there was a span of 13 bases. Germline V lookup: CDR1 MNHEY, CDR2 SVGAGI. This CDR3 reads CASSYAAGRANYGYTF. CDR3 bases: TGTGCCAGCAGTTACGCGGCAGGCCGAGCTAACTATGGCTACACCTTC.

This clonotype was seen at least ten times. The chain employs TRBV6-2 or TRBV6-3 and TRBJ2-1; D possibly uses TRBD1 or TRBD2 (6 bases each). The length of the CDR3 is 16 residues. The germline V and J ends were trimmed by 7 bases and 0 bases, with 16 bases remaining between them. Per the germline V gene, CDR1 is MNHEY and CDR2 is SVGEGT. CDR3 amino acids: CASISGGLYSYNEQFF. The CDR3 nucleotides are TGTGCCAGCATTAGTGGGGGGCTTTACTCCTACAATGAGCAGTTCTTC.

This clonotype was counted only a few times. V gene TRBV7-2 combines with J gene TRBJ2-5; 7 bases are a match to TRBD1. J gave up 5 bases and V 4 bases, and 7 bases lay outside the gene matches. Per the germline V gene, CDR1 is SGHTA and CDR2 is FQGNSA. CDR3 size: 14 residues. The CDR3 region has the DNA TGTGCCAGCAGCTCGGGACAGCACGCGGAGACCCAGTACTTC. Its protein product is CASSSGQHAETQYF.

The V call is TRBV7-9, the J call TRBJ2-7, with 11 bases aligning to TRBD1. The CDR3 totals 15 residues. V was pared by 5 bases and J by 2 bases, with 5 bases of the junction left unmatched. Germline V gives CDR1 SEHNR, CDR2 FQNEAQ (reference sequence). CDR3 bases: TGTGCCAGCAGCCTAGGACAGGGGGCTGCCTACGAGCAGTACTTC. Translation: CASSLGQGAAYEQYF.

The V gene is TRBV29-1, the J gene TRBJ1-2; D unclear. The CDR3 spans 13 residues. Trimming shortened V by 5 bases and J by 0 bases, and 10 bases separated the two germline ends. The germline gives CDR1 SQVTM, CDR2 ANQGSEA. The CDR3 loop reads CSVIRITNYGYTF. The CDR3 bases are TGCAGCGTTATAAGAATAACTAACTATGGCTACACCTTC.

This chain connects TRBV29-1 to TRBJ2-7; TRBD1 is a possible D gene (6 bases). The length of the CDR3 is 14 residues. V was trimmed by 4 bases and J by 0 bases, leaving 13 bases between them. Germline CDR1 and CDR2: SQVTM and ANQGSEA. CDR3 amino acids: CSVGTLDSSYEQYF. In DNA, the CDR3 is TGCAGCGTTGGGACCTTGGACAGCTCCTACGAGCAGTACTTC.

The chain joins TRBV9 to TRBJ2-2, with D perhaps given as TRBD1 or TRBD2 (6 bases each). V gave up 4 bases and J gave up 5 bases, with 18 bases separating them. The CDR3 runs 16 residues. Germline V gene data show CDR1 as SGDLS and CDR2 as YYNGEE. CDR3 DNA sequence: TGTGCCAGCAGCCGGGGGCTAGAAGGTTGGACCGGGGAGCTGTTTTTT. This translates into CASSRGLEGWTGELFF.

A few counts support this clonotype. The chain uses TRBV20-1 and TRBJ1-2, with D perhaps TRBD1 (5 bases). Germline loops: CDR1 DFQATT, CDR2 SNEGSKA (reference sequence). The V end was cut by 3 bases, the J end by 1 base, with 6 bases between. CDR3 length equals 12 residues. The CDR3 protein is CSARGGNYGYTF. DNA for the CDR3: TGCAGTGCTAGGGGGGGTAACTATGGCTACACCTTC.

The table lists this clonotype with many counts. This sequence joins TRBV7-2 and TRBJ2-3, with 7 bases fitting TRBD2. Trimming took 3 bases from V and 3 from J; bases not matched to a gene: 6. The CDR3 has 15 residues. Germline V gene sequence: CDR1 SGHTA, CDR2 FQGNSA. The DNA for the CDR3 is TGTGCCAGCAGCTTTCAAGGCGGGGGAACAGATACGCAGTATTTT. Protein: CASSFQGGGTDTQYF.

This clonotype has a count of ten or more. CDR3 residues: CSARQVGSSGYTF. CDR3 in DNA: TGCAGTGCTAGACAGGTGGGCTCCTCTGGCTACACCTTC. This sequence joins TRBV20-1 and TRBJ1-2; D remains ambiguous. The V and J ends lost 2 bases and 7 bases respectively, with 14 bases between them. The germline V gene has CDR1 DFQATT and CDR2 SNEGSKA (reference sequence). CDR3 length equals 13 residues.

This clonotype was observed a handful of times. The CDR3 spells CASSPRLVSLDYNEQFF. The CDR3 DNA is TGCGCCAGCAGCCCCCGACTAGTTTCCCTTGACTACAATGAGCAGTTCTTC. The V gene is TRBV4-1, the J gene TRBJ2-1; the D gene is possibly TRBD2 (6 bases). The CDR3 totals 17 residues. CDR1 and CDR2 (germline): MGHRA, YSYEKL. V was trimmed by 4 bases and J by 3 bases, leaving 19 bases between them.

This clonotype occurred a few times. The chain joins TRBV7-6 to TRBJ2-3, with D uncertain. The V end lost 5 bases, the J end lost 0 bases, and 6 bases lay between the germline ends. The CDR3 has 13 residues. Germline V CDR1 and CDR2: SGHVS, FNYEAQ. CDR3 in amino acids: CASSQDSTDTQYF. The CDR3 region has the DNA TGTGCCAGCAGCCAGGACAGCACAGATACGCAGTATTTT.

The genes are TRBV9 and TRBJ2-6; D is unclear. The CDR3 covers 14 residues. V gave up 0 bases and J gave up 4 bases, with 5 bases separating them. From germline, CDR1 is SGDLS and CDR2 YYNGEE. The CDR3 spells CASSVDAGANVLTF. CDR3 sequence (DNA): TGTGCCAGCAGCGTAGATGCAGGGGCCAACGTCCTGACTTTC.

The chain carries TRBV11-1 and TRBJ1-1; D perhaps matches TRBD1 (6 bases). Germline V gene data show CDR1 as SGHAT and CDR2 as FQDESV (reference sequence). V was pared by 1 base and J by 5 bases, with 14 bases between. CDR3 length equals 15 residues. CDR3 sequence: CASSLGGRIGTEAFF. The CDR3 DNA sequence: TGTGCCAGCAGCTTAGGGGGGCGTATTGGGACTGAAGCTTTCTTT.

J is TRBJ2-7 and V is TRBV11-2; D possibly corresponds to TRBD1 (7 bases). V was pared by 5 bases and J by 3 bases, with 17 bases between. The CDR3 covers 15 residues. Germline V gene sequence: CDR1 SGHAT, CDR2 FQNNGV. For the CDR3, the DNA is TGTGCCAGCAGCCAGAAGCAGGGGGGCTTCTACGAGCAGTACTTC. Amino acids: CASSQKQGGFYEQYF.